These 24 T cell receptor beta chains came from one sample sequenced in a study of graft-versus-host responses after intestinal transplantation. The protocol was immunoSEQ multiplex PCR, while the TCRdb copy is restricted to in-frame clones and leaves out a portion. This sample has more than 85,000 clones, with around 93% found just once. No antigens are known for them. The sequencing here drew on unstimulated CD8+ T cells sorted from spleen or lymph node cells, taken before transplant. All receptors come from a human donor who was the organ donor for an intestinal transplant.

This chain joins TRBV27 and TRBJ2-6; TRBD1 agrees at 7 bases. Germline V gene data show CDR1 as MNHEY and CDR2 as SMNVEV (reference sequence). The J segment lost 2 bases and the V segment lost 8 bases, leaving 9 bases of the junction unmatched. CDR3 size: 16 residues. The CDR3 bases are TGTGCCAGCGCCATCACAGGGGTGACTGGGGCCAACGTCCTGACTTTC. Its protein is CASAITGVTGANVLTF.

This clone was seen a single time. The V and J genes are TRBV5-1 and TRBJ2-5, with 7 positions matching TRBD1. This CDR3 is built from 15 residues. Trimming cost V 2 bases and J 6 bases; bases outside gene matches: 10. Germline values: CDR1 SGHRS, CDR2 YFSETQ. CDR3 sequence reads: CASSFEQGRMKTQYF. CDR3 DNA: TGCGCCAGCAGCTTTGAACAGGGGCGCATGAAGACCCAGTACTTC.

The CDR3 DNA sequence: TGTGCCAGCAGCACGACAGGGAGCGGTTCACCCCTCCACTTT. Translating it yields CASSTTGSGSPLHF. The chain has TRBV11-2 and TRBJ1-6, with TRBD1 identical over 7 bases. The CDR3 loop spans 14 amino acids. The ends lost 5 bases at V and 9 bases at J; junction bases unmatched: 7. Germline CDR1 reads SGHAT; CDR2 reads FQNNGV.

This clone has just one count. This chain joins TRBV5-6 and TRBJ1-1; D gene ambiguous. The CDR3 totals 12 residues. Germline values: CDR1 SGHDT, CDR2 YYEEEE. With 1 base removed from V and 7 bases from J, the gap between germline ends came to 8 bases. The chain's CDR3 is CASSLLTGEAFF. CDR3 nucleotide sequence: TGTGCCAGCAGCTTGTTAACGGGTGAAGCTTTCTTT.

The rearrangement links TRBV7-9 to TRBJ1-1; D possibly corresponds to TRBD1 (6 bases). The CDR3 length is 15 residues. Germline CDR1 is SEHNR and CDR2 is FQNEAQ (reference sequence). With 8 bases removed from V and 5 bases from J, the gap between germline ends came to 21 bases. The CDR3 is CASRLITGINTEAFF. In DNA form, the CDR3 reads TGTGCCAGCCGCCTCATAACAGGGATCAATACTGAAGCTTTCTTT.

The rearrangement links TRBV7-9 to TRBJ1-1; no reliable D call. Germline CDR1 reads SEHNR; CDR2 reads FQNEAQ (reference sequence). V gave up 0 bases and J gave up 1 base, with 6 bases separating them. The length of the CDR3 is 14 residues. In DNA, the CDR3 is TGTGCCAGCAGCTTAGCGACTTCGAACACTGAAGCTTTCTTT. Its protein is CASSLATSNTEAFF.

The V call is TRBV7-3, the J call TRBJ2-1; D is unclear. The V gene lost 5 bases and the J gene lost 0 bases, with 5 bases spanning the gap. The CDR3 runs to 13 residues. Germline V gives CDR1 SGHTA, CDR2 FQGTGA. In DNA form, the CDR3 reads TGTGCCAGCAGCCAGTTCTCCTACAATGAGCAGTTCTTC. Its protein is CASSQFSYNEQFF. Variable domain in full (rest from reference TRBV7-3 and TRBJ2-1): GAGVSQTPSNKVTEKGKYVELRCDPISGHTALYWYRQSLGQGPEFLIYFQGTGAADDSGLPNDRFFAVRPEGSVSTLKIQRTERGDSAVYLCASSQFSYNEQFFGPGTRLTVL.

The chain couples TRBV23-1 to TRBJ2-5, with TRBD2 identical over 12 bases. TRBV23-1 is labeled an ORF, and its function is uncertain. J was trimmed by 8 bases and V by 0 bases; bases with no gene match: 19. The CDR3 consists of 20 residues. CDR3 residues: CASSQSFWTSGVRPPGTQYF. CDR3 DNA sequence: TGCGCCAGCAGTCAATCGTTTTGGACTAGCGGGGTAAGGCCCCCGGGCACCCAGTACTTC.

The chain employs TRBV15 and TRBJ2-1; a possible D gene is TRBD2 (6 bases). Per the germline V gene, CDR1 is LNHNV and CDR2 is YYDKDF (reference sequence). The CDR3 covers 15 residues. Trimming took 1 base from V and 4 from J, leaving 11 bases between them. The CDR3 region is CATSRGLEAYNEQFF. As DNA, the CDR3 is TGTGCCACCAGCAGAGGACTAGAAGCTTACAATGAGCAGTTCTTC.

The J gene is TRBJ1-2, the V gene TRBV4-1; a possible D gene is TRBD1 (6 bases). Trimming left V 2 bases short and J 7 bases short, with 11 bases between. Germline V lookup: CDR1 MGHRA, CDR2 YSYEKL. The CDR3 is 13 residues long. For the CDR3, the DNA is TGCGCCAGCAGCCAATCTTCAGGGGCTGGCTACACCTTC. It translates to CASSQSSGAGYTF.

The V gene is TRBV11-2, the J gene TRBJ2-7; TRBD1 aligns across 8 bases. The CDR3 loop spans 16 amino acids. Germline values: CDR1 SGHAT, CDR2 FQNNGV. V lost 9 bases and J lost 3; bases outside the gene matches: 16. The CDR3: CASTIQLGQEIYEQYF. The CDR3 coding sequence is TGTGCCAGTACCATTCAGCTGGGACAGGAGATCTACGAGCAGTACTTC.

The chain recombines TRBV7-9 with TRBJ2-5, with no clear D. Germline V gene sequence: CDR1 SEHNR, CDR2 FQNEAQ (reference sequence). The length of the CDR3 is 12 residues. V was pared by 0 bases and J by 5 bases, with 4 bases between. As DNA, the CDR3 is TGTGCCAGCAGCTTAGCCCCGGAGACCCAGTACTTC. It encodes CASSLAPETQYF.

This chain uses TRBV29-1 with TRBJ2-7; the D gene is possibly TRBD1 (6 bases). CDR1 and CDR2 (germline): SQVTM, ANQGSEA. V lost 1 base and J 3 bases, leaving 16 bases between the germline ends. This CDR3 has 15 residues. CDR3 region: CSVEAAGQPDYEQYF. The CDR3 DNA sequence: TGCAGCGTTGAAGCAGCAGGACAGCCAGACTACGAGCAGTACTTC.

The V gene is TRBV5-6, the J gene TRBJ1-2; possibly TRBD1 for D (6 bases). Germline CDR1 SGHDT, CDR2 YYEEEE. Trimming shortened V by 0 bases and J by 6 bases, and 9 bases separated the two germline ends. This CDR3 has 13 residues. CDR3 sequence: CASSLVQGNGYTF. CDR3 in DNA: TGTGCCAGCAGCTTGGTACAGGGTAATGGCTACACCTTC.

The gene calls are TRBV6-5 and TRBJ1-5, with D perhaps matching TRBD1 (6 bases). Deletions cut 4 bases from V and 2 bases from J, with 15 bases between. The CDR3 is 16 residues long. From germline, CDR1 is MNHEY and CDR2 SVGAGI. The chain's CDR3 is CASSSQGFSGNQPQHF. The CDR3 region has the DNA TGTGCCAGCAGTTCCCAGGGGTTTTCTGGCAATCAGCCCCAGCATTTT.

This chain uses TRBV11-3 with TRBJ1-1; D is unclear. V gave up 3 bases and J gave up 5 bases, with 4 bases separating them. Germline CDR1 is SGHNT and CDR2 is YENEEA. The CDR3 is 11 amino acids. CDR3 protein: CASSFGTEAFF. CDR3 nucleotide sequence: TGTGCCAGCAGCTTCGGGACTGAAGCTTTCTTT.

V is TRBV13 and J is TRBJ1-1; D unclear. The germline gives CDR1 PRHDT, CDR2 FYEKMQ (reference sequence). Deletions cut 5 bases from V and 0 bases from J, with 10 bases between. The CDR3 length is 14 residues. DNA for the CDR3: TGTGCCAGCAGCACCGTCGGAGTGAACACTGAAGCTTTCTTT. It is translated as CASSTVGVNTEAFF.

This clone has only one observation. CDR3: CASTASGRGNTIYF. CDR3 nucleotides: TGTGCCAGCACCGCGTCTGGGCGTGGAAACACCATATATTTT. The genes are TRBV9 and TRBJ1-3; D unresolved. Trimming stripped 6 bases from V and 3 bases from J, with 13 bases between. Germline loops: CDR1 SGDLS, CDR2 YYNGEE. The CDR3 length is 14 residues. The full variable domain, rest sourced from reference TRBV9 and TRBJ1-3, is DSGVTQTPKHLITATGQRVTLRCSPRSGDLSVYWYQQSLDQGLQFLIQYYNGEERAKGNILERFSAQQFPDLHSELNLSSLELGDSALYFCASTASGRGNTIYFGEGSWLTVV.

This clone was counted a single time. The V call is TRBV7-9, the J call TRBJ2-1; TRBD2 agrees at 7 bases. V was pared by 4 bases and J by 8 bases, with 8 bases of the junction left unmatched. The CDR3 length is 14 residues. CDR1 and CDR2 from the germline V gene are SEHNR and FQNEAQ (reference sequence). The CDR3 protein is CASSWSGRADEQFF. CDR3 in DNA: TGTGCCAGCAGCTGGTCAGGGAGGGCCGATGAGCAGTTCTTC.

The chain is built from TRBV7-3 and TRBJ2-1; 8 bases fit TRBD2. The V and J ends lost 3 bases and 8 bases, in that order; junction bases with no gene match: 3. Germline values: CDR1 SGHTA, CDR2 FQGTGA. This CDR3 is 13 amino acids long. The CDR3 bases are TGTGCCAGCAGCTTGGGACTAGTACATGAGCAGTTCTTC. It encodes CASSLGLVHEQFF.

The chain joins TRBV5-1 to TRBJ2-3; D possibly corresponds to TRBD2 (6 bases). This CDR3 is 15 amino acids long. Germline V CDR1 and CDR2: SGHRS, YFSETQ. V was shortened by 0 bases and J by 2 bases, with 10 bases between the two germline ends. CDR3 DNA sequence: TGCGCCAGCAGCTTGGAAGGGACTGACACAGATACGCAGTATTTT. Protein product: CASSLEGTDTDTQYF.

The rearrangement links TRBV5-1 to TRBJ2-5, with 9 bases matching TRBD1. Trimming at V came to 1 base and at J to 5 bases, leaving 9 bases not matched to a gene. The CDR3 is 16 residues long. From germline, CDR1 is SGHRS and CDR2 YFSETQ. CDR3 amino acids: CASSLPTGGFDETQYF. CDR3 DNA: TGCGCCAGCAGCTTGCCTACAGGGGGCTTCGATGAGACCCAGTACTTC.

This clone was picked up one time. The J gene is TRBJ2-3, the V gene TRBV28, with D perhaps matching TRBD1 (6 bases). The CDR3 is 12 residues long. V shed 7 bases and J shed 2 bases, with 7 bases lying between them. Germline CDR1 MDHEN, CDR2 SYDVKM. CDR3 residues: CASMGATDTQYF. As DNA, the CDR3 is TGTGCCAGCATGGGGGCCACAGATACGCAGTATTTT.

The rearrangement joins TRBV5-8 to TRBJ2-5; TRBD2 is a possible D gene (6 bases). Trimming removed 2 bases from V and 7 bases from J, with 15 bases in between. CDR1 is SGHTS, CDR2 YDEGEE, per germline. There are 14 residues in the CDR3. The CDR3 here is CASSFTGEWGTQYF. CDR3 sequence (DNA): TGTGCCAGCAGCTTTACGGGGGAATGGGGGACCCAGTACTTC.